This T cell receptor (beta chain) was identified during a study of early T cells in non-severe SARS-CoV-2 infection. The wider study: From unsorted whole blood, bulk RNA was sequenced, and the chains remained unpaired.

Overall study findings and caveats: Matching results from VDJdb favored anti-spike CD8 responses, leaving private and CD4 specificities undetected.

Attachment of unique molecular identifiers to individual cDNA molecules was performed. MiXCR, run by TCRdb on the 5' RACE reads, gives a single entry per CDR3 protein. This sample yields tens of thousands of distinct CDR3 sequences, of which about 7% are seen a single time; around 8% belongs to the top ten. Germline V lookup: CDR1 MDHEN, CDR2 SYDVKM. The length of the CDR3 is 15 residues. V lost 4 bases and J 1 base, leaving 13 bases between the germline ends. This clonotype came up many times. Antigen unknown. The sequenced sample consisted of whole blood. The sequence came from an adult who was a healthcare worker with PCR-confirmed SARS-CoV-2 infection or an uninfected control (not recorded which). V gene TRBV28 combines with J gene TRBJ1-1, with D tentatively TRBD1 (5 bases). As DNA, the CDR3 is TGTGCCAGCAGTTGGGGGAGGGAGGGGAACACTGAAGCTTTCTTT. Its protein product is CASSWGREGNTEAFF. Combining the CDR3 with reference TRBV28 and TRBJ1-1 gives the whole variable domain DVKVTQSSRYLVKRTGEKVFLECVQDMDHENMFWYRQDPGLGLRLIYFSYDVKMKEKGDIPEGYSVSREKKERFSLILESASTNQTSMYLCASSWGREGNTEAFFGQGTRLTVV.